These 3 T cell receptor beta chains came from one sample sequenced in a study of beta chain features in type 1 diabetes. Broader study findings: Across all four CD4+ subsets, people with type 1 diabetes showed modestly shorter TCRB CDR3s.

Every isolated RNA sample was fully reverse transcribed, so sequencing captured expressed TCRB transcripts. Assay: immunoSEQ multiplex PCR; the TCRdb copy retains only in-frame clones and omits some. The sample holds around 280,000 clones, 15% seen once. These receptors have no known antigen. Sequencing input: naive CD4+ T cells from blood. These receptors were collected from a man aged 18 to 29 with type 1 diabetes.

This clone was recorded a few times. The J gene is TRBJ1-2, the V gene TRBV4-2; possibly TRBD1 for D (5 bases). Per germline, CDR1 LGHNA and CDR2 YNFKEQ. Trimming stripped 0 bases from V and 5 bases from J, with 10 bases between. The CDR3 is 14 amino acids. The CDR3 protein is CASSQDFDRYGYTF. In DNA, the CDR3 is TGTGCCAGCAGCCAAGATTTCGACAGATATGGCTACACCTTC.

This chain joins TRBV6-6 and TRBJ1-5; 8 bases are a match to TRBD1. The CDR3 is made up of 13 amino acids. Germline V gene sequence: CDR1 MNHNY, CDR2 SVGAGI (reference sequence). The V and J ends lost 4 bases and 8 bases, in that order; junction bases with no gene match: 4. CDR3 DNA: TGTGCCAGCAGTTCCAGGGGGCCCGAGCCCCAGCATTTT. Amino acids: CASSSRGPEPQHF.

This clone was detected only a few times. The CDR3 region is CASSQLGQGAEKLFF. In DNA form, the CDR3 reads TGTGCCAGCAGTCAGCTGGGACAGGGGGCGGAAAAACTGTTTTTT. The chain recombines TRBV6-5 with TRBJ1-4; 12 bases align to TRBD1. Germline V gives CDR1 MNHEY, CDR2 SVGAGI. CDR3 length: 15 residues. Unmatched junction bases numbered 6, after V lost 5 bases and J lost 8 bases.